This is a list of T cell receptor beta chains from one sample in a study of T-cell memory formation after mild COVID-19. TCRdb redid the calling of the 5' RACE reads with MiXCR, one entry per CDR3 protein. The table records about 210,000 distinct CDR3 sequences, 27% of them present only once. Sequenced material: PBMCs or a T cell subset sorted from them (not recorded which). The source of these receptors is an adult woman who had mild COVID-19 (a few samples of this study predate the infection). Cell type and time point are not known. Each CDR3 is given with its conserved first and last residue. A D gene is named only where the DNA matches it firmly. The size entry is marked missing in some rows and otherwise reads once, few, many or a size class.

j_call: TRBJ2-1
clone_size: few
v_call: TRBV7-9
d_call: .
cdr3_nt: TGTGCCAGCAGCTTCCCTATGGAGAATGAGCAGTTCTTC
cdr3_aa: CASSFPMENEQFF

j_call: TRBJ2-7
clone_size: few
v_call: TRBV20-1
d_call: TRBD2
cdr3_nt: TGCAGTGCTAAGGCGGGGGGCTACGAGCAGTACTTC
cdr3_aa: CSAKAGGYEQYF

j_call: TRBJ2-1
clone_size: few
v_call: TRBV6-2/TRBV6-3
d_call: TRBD1
cdr3_nt: TGTGCCAGCATATTGGCCCCGGGACAGGGGGCGCGGAATGAGCAGTTCTTC
cdr3_aa: CASILAPGQGARNEQFF

j_call: TRBJ1-1
clone_size: .
v_call: TRBV7-3
d_call: .
cdr3_nt: TGTGCCAGCAGCTCTCTCGCTCAGGGTGAAGCTTTCTTT
cdr3_aa: CASSSLAQGEAFF

j_call: TRBJ2-7
clone_size: .
v_call: TRBV5-1
d_call: .
cdr3_nt: TGCGCCAGCAGCTCCATTAGCCGGGGAACAGCTCCCTACGAGCAGTACTTC
cdr3_aa: CASSSISRGTAPYEQYF

j_call: TRBJ2-2
clone_size: few
v_call: TRBV29-1
d_call: .
cdr3_nt: TGCAGCGTTGAGGAGGGATACGGGGAGCTGTTTTTT
cdr3_aa: CSVEEGYGELFF

j_call: TRBJ1-3
clone_size: .
v_call: TRBV20-1
d_call: .
cdr3_nt: TGCAGTGCCACGGACGGATTCTCTGGAAACACCATATATTTT
cdr3_aa: CSATDGFSGNTIYF

j_call: TRBJ1-2
clone_size: few
v_call: TRBV7-3
d_call: .
cdr3_nt: TGTGCCAGCAGCCTAACAGGGCAGGGTGGCTACACCTTC
cdr3_aa: CASSLTGQGGYTF

j_call: TRBJ2-3
clone_size: .
v_call: TRBV7-8
d_call: .
cdr3_nt: TGTGCCAGCAGCTTATCCCCCCTCACAGATACGCAGTATTTT
cdr3_aa: CASSLSPLTDTQYF

j_call: TRBJ2-1
clone_size: few
v_call: TRBV24-1
d_call: .
cdr3_nt: TGTGCCACCAGAGCGTCGCCCCTCTACAATGAGCAGTTCTTC
cdr3_aa: CATRASPLYNEQFF

j_call: TRBJ2-3
clone_size: few
v_call: TRBV20-1
d_call: TRBD2
cdr3_nt: TGCAGTCCTCATGCGGTGGGGACTAGCGGGAACACAGATACGCAGTATTTT
cdr3_aa: CSPHAVGTSGNTDTQYF

j_call: TRBJ1-5
clone_size: .
v_call: TRBV7-9
d_call: .
cdr3_nt: TGTGCCAGCAGCTTCGTGTCTGGCCAGCCCCAGCATTTT
cdr3_aa: CASSFVSGQPQHF

j_call: TRBJ2-1
clone_size: .
v_call: TRBV6-5
d_call: TRBD2
cdr3_nt: TGTGCCAGCAGCCCAGGGACTAGCGGGATGATCTACAATGAGCAGTTCTTC
cdr3_aa: CASSPGTSGMIYNEQFF

j_call: TRBJ1-1
clone_size: .
v_call: TRBV20-1
d_call: TRBD1
cdr3_nt: TGCAGTGCTACGGGACAGGTTAACACTGAAGCTTTCTTT
cdr3_aa: CSATGQVNTEAFF

j_call: TRBJ1-3
clone_size: .
v_call: TRBV6-6
d_call: .
cdr3_nt: TGTGCCAGCCACGAGGGTCCCTCTGGAAACACCATATATTTT
cdr3_aa: CASHEGPSGNTIYF

j_call: TRBJ2-1
clone_size: few
v_call: TRBV29-1
d_call: .
cdr3_nt: TGCAGCGTTGACTTGGGACCCCCGCAGTTCTTC
cdr3_aa: CSVDLGPPQFF

j_call: TRBJ2-3
clone_size: few
v_call: TRBV11-1
d_call: TRBD1
cdr3_nt: TGTGCCAGCAGCGTAGGACAGGTATCTAGCACAGATACGCAGTATTTT
cdr3_aa: CASSVGQVSSTDTQYF

j_call: TRBJ1-2
clone_size: .
v_call: TRBV6-2/TRBV6-3
d_call: TRBD1
cdr3_nt: TGTGCCAGCAGTGAGATCCAGGGGGAGGAAGGCTACACCTTC
cdr3_aa: CASSEIQGEEGYTF

j_call: TRBJ2-5
clone_size: .
v_call: TRBV19
d_call: .
cdr3_nt: TGTGCCAGTAGTAAAAGCCTGGGGGCGCCAGGCCAAGAGACCCAGTACTTC
cdr3_aa: CASSKSLGAPGQETQYF

j_call: TRBJ2-6
clone_size: .
v_call: TRBV12-3/TRBV12-4
d_call: .
cdr3_nt: TGTGCCAGCAGTCCCACCCGTAGGGTATGGGGGGCCAACGTCCTGACTTTC
cdr3_aa: CASSPTRRVWGANVLTF

j_call: TRBJ1-1
clone_size: .
v_call: TRBV5-1
d_call: .
cdr3_nt: TGCGCCAGCAGCTTGGCCGAGGGAGGTGAAGCTTTCTTT
cdr3_aa: CASSLAEGGEAFF

j_call: TRBJ2-7
clone_size: .
v_call: TRBV5-1
d_call: .
cdr3_nt: TGCGCCAGCAGCTTGTCCGACCGCGAGCAGTACTTC
cdr3_aa: CASSLSDREQYF

j_call: TRBJ1-6
clone_size: .
v_call: TRBV4-1
d_call: .
cdr3_nt: TGCGCCAGCAGCCAAGTTACAGGTGTCCATTCACCCCTCCACTTT
cdr3_aa: CASSQVTGVHSPLHF

j_call: TRBJ2-1
clone_size: few
v_call: TRBV13
d_call: TRBD2
cdr3_nt: TGTGCCAGCAGTCTACAAGCGGGGGGTTCCTACAATGAGCAGTTCTTC
cdr3_aa: CASSLQAGGSYNEQFF

j_call: TRBJ1-1
clone_size: .
v_call: TRBV15
d_call: TRBD1
cdr3_nt: TGTGCCACCAGCAGAGATGGGACAGGTAACACTGAAGCTTTCTTT
cdr3_aa: CATSRDGTGNTEAFF

j_call: TRBJ2-7
clone_size: .
v_call: TRBV7-2
d_call: TRBD2
cdr3_nt: TGTGCCAGCAGCTTAGGGTTAAGCGGGAGAGGCTACGAGCAGTACTTC
cdr3_aa: CASSLGLSGRGYEQYF

j_call: TRBJ1-3
clone_size: few
v_call: TRBV12-3/TRBV12-4
d_call: .
cdr3_nt: TGTGCCAGCAGTGAGGACCCCTCTGGAAACACCATATATTTT
cdr3_aa: CASSEDPSGNTIYF

j_call: TRBJ2-7
clone_size: .
v_call: TRBV4-1
d_call: .
cdr3_nt: TGCGCCAGCAGCCTTGGGGGACGGGAGTCCTACGAGCAGTACTTC
cdr3_aa: CASSLGGRESYEQYF

j_call: TRBJ2-7
clone_size: .
v_call: TRBV28
d_call: .
cdr3_nt: TGTGCCAGCAGACCCCGGGGTGGCTACGAGCAGTACTTC
cdr3_aa: CASRPRGGYEQYF

j_call: TRBJ2-7
clone_size: few
v_call: TRBV7-9
d_call: .
cdr3_nt: TGTGCCAGCAGCCCAGACAGGGAGGACGACGAGCAGTACTTC
cdr3_aa: CASSPDREDDEQYF

j_call: TRBJ1-5
clone_size: .
v_call: TRBV28
d_call: TRBD1
cdr3_nt: TGTGCCAGCACCGTTGGGACAGGATACAATCAGCCCCAGCATTTT
cdr3_aa: CASTVGTGYNQPQHF

j_call: TRBJ2-2
clone_size: .
v_call: TRBV7-2
d_call: TRBD2
cdr3_nt: TGTGCCAGCAGCCTCCCTGGGCTAGCGGGGGACACCGGGGAGCTGTTTTTT
cdr3_aa: CASSLPGLAGDTGELFF

j_call: TRBJ2-1
clone_size: few
v_call: TRBV6-1
d_call: TRBD1
cdr3_nt: TGTGCCAGCAGTGATCCCCTCGACACAGGGGGTGAGCAGTTCTTC
cdr3_aa: CASSDPLDTGGEQFF

j_call: TRBJ2-7
clone_size: few
v_call: TRBV12-3/TRBV12-4
d_call: TRBD2
cdr3_nt: TGTGCCAGCAGTCTAACTAGCGGGAGTAGTTTCGAGCAGTACTTC
cdr3_aa: CASSLTSGSSFEQYF

j_call: TRBJ1-2
clone_size: .
v_call: TRBV6-5
d_call: .
cdr3_nt: TGTGCCAGCAGTTCCCCGAGGGACCCGAGGGGCTATGGCTACACCTTC
cdr3_aa: CASSSPRDPRGYGYTF

j_call: TRBJ2-7
clone_size: .
v_call: TRBV10-3
d_call: .
cdr3_nt: TGTGCCATCAGTGAGTCGAGGGGGAGGTACGAGCAGTACTTC
cdr3_aa: CAISESRGRYEQYF

j_call: TRBJ2-3
clone_size: once
v_call: TRBV5-1
d_call: TRBD2
cdr3_nt: TGCGCCAGGAGGTCCCTAGCGGGGTCCACAGATACGCAGTATTTT
cdr3_aa: CARRSLAGSTDTQYF

j_call: TRBJ2-3
clone_size: .
v_call: TRBV7-9
d_call: TRBD2
cdr3_nt: TGTGCCAGCAGCTTAGGTACCACCTCTTACCGACTAGCGGGGGGCACAGATACGCAGTATTTT
cdr3_aa: CASSLGTTSYRLAGGTDTQYF

j_call: TRBJ2-1
clone_size: few
v_call: TRBV5-6
d_call: .
cdr3_nt: TGTGCCAGCAGCTTCCTGCGATTAGACAATGAGCAGTTCTTC
cdr3_aa: CASSFLRLDNEQFF

j_call: TRBJ1-1
clone_size: few
v_call: TRBV30
d_call: .
cdr3_nt: TGTGCCTGGAGTGTACGATGGAGTAGCACTGAAGCTTTCTTT
cdr3_aa: CAWSVRWSSTEAFF

j_call: TRBJ2-7
clone_size: few
v_call: TRBV7-9
d_call: TRBD2
cdr3_nt: TGTGCCAGCAGCTCTTGGACTAGCTTCGACGAGCAGTACTTC
cdr3_aa: CASSSWTSFDEQYF

j_call: TRBJ2-2
clone_size: few
v_call: TRBV5-1
d_call: .
cdr3_nt: TGCGCCAGCAGCTTTGTAGGGAACACCGGGGAGCTGTTTTTT
cdr3_aa: CASSFVGNTGELFF

j_call: TRBJ2-7
clone_size: few
v_call: TRBV19
d_call: TRBD1
cdr3_nt: TGTGCCAGTAGTGCCAGGGGACAGGGTATCTACGAGCAGTACTTC
cdr3_aa: CASSARGQGIYEQYF

j_call: TRBJ2-5
clone_size: .
v_call: TRBV29-1
d_call: TRBD2
cdr3_nt: TGCAGCGTTGAGGGGGGGCTAGCGGGCGGAAAGCCCGACTTC
cdr3_aa: CSVEGGLAGGKPDF

j_call: TRBJ1-2
clone_size: .
v_call: TRBV5-1
d_call: TRBD1
cdr3_nt: TGCGCCAGCAGCTCGGACAGGGCCAACTATGGCTACACCTTC
cdr3_aa: CASSSDRANYGYTF

j_call: TRBJ2-3
clone_size: few
v_call: TRBV5-5
d_call: .
cdr3_nt: TGTGCCAGCACCATCACTGATACGCAGTATTTT
cdr3_aa: CASTITDTQYF

j_call: TRBJ1-1
clone_size: .
v_call: TRBV5-6
d_call: .
cdr3_nt: TGTGCCAGCAGCTTGGGGAAGTTGAACACTGAAGCTTTCTTT
cdr3_aa: CASSLGKLNTEAFF

j_call: TRBJ2-1
clone_size: few
v_call: TRBV15
d_call: .
cdr3_nt: TGTGCCACCAGTTTCGGGAATGAGCAGTTCTTC
cdr3_aa: CATSFGNEQFF

j_call: TRBJ2-2
clone_size: many
v_call: TRBV12-3/TRBV12-4
d_call: .
cdr3_nt: TGTGCCAGCAGTCGGACCGGGGAGCTGTTTTTT
cdr3_aa: CASSRTGELFF

j_call: TRBJ2-5
clone_size: many
v_call: TRBV5-1
d_call: .
cdr3_nt: TGCGCCAGCAGCTTGGTGGGAGAGACCCAGTACTTC
cdr3_aa: CASSLVGETQYF

j_call: TRBJ2-7
clone_size: .
v_call: TRBV29-1
d_call: TRBD1
cdr3_nt: TGCAGAGTGCGACAGGGGGCGCGGGTCCACGAGCAGTACTTC
cdr3_aa: CRVRQGARVHEQYF

j_call: TRBJ1-5
clone_size: .
v_call: TRBV10-3
d_call: .
cdr3_nt: TGTGCCATCAGTGACGCGCGTCGGCCCAATCAGCCCCAGCATTTT
cdr3_aa: CAISDARRPNQPQHF

j_call: TRBJ2-1
clone_size: .
v_call: TRBV6-5
d_call: TRBD1
cdr3_nt: TGTGCCAGCAGCCTAGACAGGGAAGGAATCAATGAGCAGTTCTTC
cdr3_aa: CASSLDREGINEQFF

j_call: TRBJ2-2
clone_size: .
v_call: TRBV7-2
d_call: .
cdr3_nt: TGTGCCAGCAGCTTAACCAGTCGGACGGGGACCGGGGAGCTGTTTTTT
cdr3_aa: CASSLTSRTGTGELFF

j_call: TRBJ1-1
clone_size: few
v_call: TRBV20-1
d_call: TRBD1
cdr3_nt: TGCAGTGCTGACCGTTCCGACAGGGCTGATTACACTGAAGCTTTCTTT
cdr3_aa: CSADRSDRADYTEAFF

j_call: TRBJ2-1
clone_size: .
v_call: TRBV18
d_call: TRBD2
cdr3_nt: TGTGCCAGCTCACGGACTTGGGGGGGTGAGAATGAGCAGTTCTTC
cdr3_aa: CASSRTWGGENEQFF

j_call: TRBJ1-1
clone_size: .
v_call: TRBV7-3
d_call: TRBD1
cdr3_nt: TGTGCCAGCGGCCCCGACAGGGACACTGAAGCTTTCTTT
cdr3_aa: CASGPDRDTEAFF

j_call: TRBJ2-7
clone_size: few
v_call: TRBV7-2
d_call: .
cdr3_nt: TGTGCCAGCAGCTCTAGACGGGCCTACGAGCAGTACTTC
cdr3_aa: CASSSRRAYEQYF

j_call: TRBJ1-1
clone_size: .
v_call: TRBV19
d_call: .
cdr3_nt: TGTGCCAGTAGTATTTACGGATTCCTTAACACTGAAGCTTTCTTT
cdr3_aa: CASSIYGFLNTEAFF

j_call: TRBJ1-1
clone_size: once
v_call: TRBV5-6
d_call: .
cdr3_nt: TGTGCCAGCAGCGCCGGGGGGTCTGAAGCTTTCTTT
cdr3_aa: CASSAGGSEAFF